These 6 T cell receptor beta chains were sequenced from one sample in a study of blood T cell repertoires in COVID-19. Sequenced by immunoSEQ multiplex PCR; TCRdb stores in-frame clones only, minus some. Of about 170,000 clones detected, around 74% appear once; the ten largest clones hold less than 3%. Source material: peripheral blood. The receptors were gathered from a woman older than 75 with acute or convalescent COVID-19.

The chain recombines TRBV9 with TRBJ2-7; D gene unclear. Germline V CDR1 and CDR2: SGDLS, YYNGEE. The CDR3 contains 16 residues. V was shortened by 4 bases and J by 7 bases, with 24 bases between the two germline ends. This CDR3 reads CASSPPPGGKIREQYF. CDR3 DNA sequence: TGTGCCAGCAGCCCCCCCCCTGGCGGTAAGATTAGAGAGCAGTACTTC.

V is TRBV10-3 and J is TRBJ2-7; 14 bases map to TRBD2. V lost 4 bases to trimming and J lost 1 base; unmatched junction nucleotides: 9. Germline CDR1 and CDR2: ENHRY and SYGVKD. This CDR3 region has 18 residues. The chain's CDR3 is CAISATSGRAKGSYEQYF. CDR3 coding DNA: TGTGCCATCAGTGCGACTAGCGGGAGGGCAAAGGGATCCTACGAGCAGTACTTC.

This clone was recorded once. Within the sample, other DNA sequences also encode this same CDR3. This rearrangement joins TRBV7-2 to TRBJ2-5; 7 bases line up with TRBD2. The CDR3 spans 13 residues. Germline loops: CDR1 SGHTA, CDR2 FQGNSA. V trimming: 3 bases; J trimming: 3 bases; junction bases outside the gene matches: 1. CDR3 sequence: CASSFAGEETQYF. CDR3 bases: TGTGCCAGCAGCTTTGCGGGAGAAGAGACCCAGTACTTC.

This clone occurred once. The chain employs TRBV21-1 and TRBJ1-5. TRBV21-1 represents a pseudogene. The CDR3 has 17 residues. CDR3 in amino acids: CASSKTVDGGCNQPQHF. The CDR3 nucleotides are TGTGCCAGCAGCAAGACGGTTGATGGGGGGTGCAATCAGCCCCAGCATTTT.

CDR3: CASSLAWREGTQYF. CDR3 nucleotide sequence: TGTGCCAGCAGCTTAGCTTGGCGGGAGGGGACCCAGTACTTC. V usage is TRBV7-2 and J usage is TRBJ2-5; 9 bases align to TRBD2. The germline CDR1 and CDR2 sequences are SGHTA and FQGNSA. After removal of 0 bases from V and 7 bases from J, the junction contained 3 bases not matched to a gene. The CDR3 contains 14 residues. The full variable domain, its missing parts supplied by reference TRBV7-2 and TRBJ2-5, is GAGVSQSPSNKVTEKGKDVELRCDPISGHTALYWYRQSLGQGLEFLIYFQGNSAPDKSGLPSDRFSAERTGGSVSTLTIQRTQQEDSAVYLCASSLAWREGTQYFGPGTRLLVL.

This chain joins TRBV7-2 and TRBJ1-5; possibly TRBD1 for D (6 bases). Germline V CDR1 and CDR2: SGHTA, FQGNSA. The CDR3 is 15 amino acids. Trimming took off 5 bases at V and 3 bases at J, with 14 bases between the two ends. The CDR3 nucleotides read TGTGCCAGCAGCCCAACGGGACATAACAATCAGCCCCAGCATTTT. Translating gives CASSPTGHNNQPQHF.